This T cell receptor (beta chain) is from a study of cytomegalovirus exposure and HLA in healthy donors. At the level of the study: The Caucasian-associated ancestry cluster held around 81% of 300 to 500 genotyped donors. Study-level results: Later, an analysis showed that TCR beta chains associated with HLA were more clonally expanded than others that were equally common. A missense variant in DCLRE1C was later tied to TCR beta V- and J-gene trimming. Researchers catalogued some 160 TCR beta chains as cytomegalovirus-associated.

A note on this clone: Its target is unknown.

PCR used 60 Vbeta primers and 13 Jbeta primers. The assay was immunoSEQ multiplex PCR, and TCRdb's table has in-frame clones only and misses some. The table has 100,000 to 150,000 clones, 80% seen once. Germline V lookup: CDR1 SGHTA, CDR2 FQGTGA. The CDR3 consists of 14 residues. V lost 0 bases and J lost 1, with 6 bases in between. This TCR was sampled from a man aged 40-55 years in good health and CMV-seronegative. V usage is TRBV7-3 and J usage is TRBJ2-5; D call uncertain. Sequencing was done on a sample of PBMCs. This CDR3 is CASSLTGGQETQYF. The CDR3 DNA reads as TGTGCCAGCAGCTTAACCGGCGGCCAAGAGACCCAGTACTTC.